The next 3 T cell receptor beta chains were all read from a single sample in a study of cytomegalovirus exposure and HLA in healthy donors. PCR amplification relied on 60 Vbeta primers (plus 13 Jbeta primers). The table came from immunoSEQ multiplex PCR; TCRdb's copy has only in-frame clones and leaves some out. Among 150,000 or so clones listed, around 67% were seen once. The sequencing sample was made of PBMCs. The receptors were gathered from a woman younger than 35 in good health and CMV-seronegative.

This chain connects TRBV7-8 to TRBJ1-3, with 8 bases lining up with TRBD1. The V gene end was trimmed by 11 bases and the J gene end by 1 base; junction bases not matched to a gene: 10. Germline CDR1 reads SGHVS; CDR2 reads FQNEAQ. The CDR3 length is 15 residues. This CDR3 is CARQDRAFSGNTIYF. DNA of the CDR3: TGTGCCCGGCAGGACAGGGCCTTTTCTGGAAACACCATATATTTT.

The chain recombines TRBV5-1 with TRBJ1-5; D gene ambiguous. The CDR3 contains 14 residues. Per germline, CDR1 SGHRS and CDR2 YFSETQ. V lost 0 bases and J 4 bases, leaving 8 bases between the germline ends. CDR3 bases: TGCGCCAGCAGCTTGGGGAAGGAGAATCAGCCCCAGCATTTT. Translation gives CASSLGKENQPQHF.

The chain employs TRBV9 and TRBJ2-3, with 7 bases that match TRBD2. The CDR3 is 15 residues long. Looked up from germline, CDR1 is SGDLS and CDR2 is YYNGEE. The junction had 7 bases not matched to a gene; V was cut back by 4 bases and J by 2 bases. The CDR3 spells CASSLGLDLTDTQYF. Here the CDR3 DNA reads TGTGCCAGCAGCCTCGGACTAGATCTCACAGATACGCAGTATTTT.